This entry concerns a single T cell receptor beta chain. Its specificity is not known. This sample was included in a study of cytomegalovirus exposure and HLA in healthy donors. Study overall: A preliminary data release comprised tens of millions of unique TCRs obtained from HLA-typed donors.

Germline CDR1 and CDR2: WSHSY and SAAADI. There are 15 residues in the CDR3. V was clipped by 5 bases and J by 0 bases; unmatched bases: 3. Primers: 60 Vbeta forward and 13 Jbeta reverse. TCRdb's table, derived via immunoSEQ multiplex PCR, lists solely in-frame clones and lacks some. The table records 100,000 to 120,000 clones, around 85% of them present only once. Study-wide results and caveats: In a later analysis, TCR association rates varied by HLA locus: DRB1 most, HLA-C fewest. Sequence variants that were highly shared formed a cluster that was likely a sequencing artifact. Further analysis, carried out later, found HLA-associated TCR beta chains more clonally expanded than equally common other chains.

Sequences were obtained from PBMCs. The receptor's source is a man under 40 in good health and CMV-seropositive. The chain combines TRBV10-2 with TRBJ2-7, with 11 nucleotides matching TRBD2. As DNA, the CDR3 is TGCGCCAGCAGTATCACTAGCGGGGGCTCCTACGAGCAGTACTTC. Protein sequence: CASSITSGGSYEQYF.